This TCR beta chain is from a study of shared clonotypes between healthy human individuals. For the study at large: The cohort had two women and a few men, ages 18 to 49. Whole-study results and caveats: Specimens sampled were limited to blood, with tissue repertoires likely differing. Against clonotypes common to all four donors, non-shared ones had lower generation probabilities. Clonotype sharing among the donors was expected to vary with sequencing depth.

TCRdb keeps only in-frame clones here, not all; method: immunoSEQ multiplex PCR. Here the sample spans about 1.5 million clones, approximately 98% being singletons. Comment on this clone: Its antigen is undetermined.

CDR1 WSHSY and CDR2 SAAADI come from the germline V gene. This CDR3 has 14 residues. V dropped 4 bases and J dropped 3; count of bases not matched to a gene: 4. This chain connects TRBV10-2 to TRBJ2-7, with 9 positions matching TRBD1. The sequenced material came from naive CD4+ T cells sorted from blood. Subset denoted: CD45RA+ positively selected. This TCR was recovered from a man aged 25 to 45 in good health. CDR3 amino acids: CASSAGTGIYEQYF. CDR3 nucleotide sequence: TGCGCCAGCAGTGCCGGGACAGGGATCTACGAGCAGTACTTC.